This is a list of T cell receptor beta chains from one sample in a study of CD8 T cells in Susac syndrome. TCRdb ran MiXCR on the immunoSEQ multiplex PCR reads and lists one entry per CDR3 protein. The sample contains some 260,000 distinct CDR3 sequences, approximately 84% of which appear only once. Sequenced: CD8+ T cells from PBMCs. Source of these receptors: a human donor with multiple sclerosis. Both conserved end residues are part of each CDR3. A D gene is named only where the DNA matches it firmly. The size entry is marked missing in some rows and otherwise reads once, few, many or a size class.

TGTGCCAGCACCAGGTCCGGGAATCAGCCCCAGCATTTT	CASTRSGNQPQHF	NA	13	NA	TRBV7-2	TRBJ1-5
TGTGCCAGCAGCTTAAGTGGAGGGTTGGGAAACACCATATATTTT	CASSLSGGLGNTIYF	NA	15	NA	TRBV11-2	TRBJ1-3
TGCAGCGTTGTTGGGACAGGGGACACACACTCTGGAAACACCATATATTTT	CSVVGTGDTHSGNTIYF	NA	17	TRBD1	TRBV29-1	TRBJ1-3
TGTGCCAGCAGCGAGCATAAGACGGGGACAGGGGGCGAGGGGGAGCTGTTTTTT	CASSEHKTGTGGEGELFF	NA	18	TRBD1	TRBV27	TRBJ2-2
TGTGCCAGCAGTTGGGGGGTATCCTACGAGCAGTACTTC	CASSWGVSYEQYF	NA	13	NA	TRBV27	TRBJ2-7
TGTGCCAGCAGCTTGGAGAGGGCACTGAACACCGGGGAGCTGTTTTTT	CASSLERALNTGELFF	NA	16	NA	TRBV7-8	TRBJ2-2
TGCAGTGCTAGTTCGACAGAGAACACTGAAGCTTTCTTT	CSASSTENTEAFF	NA	13	NA	TRBV20-1	TRBJ1-1
TGTGCCAGCAGTGAATATACTAGCGGGGAACAAGAGACCCAGTACTTC	CASSEYTSGEQETQYF	NA	16	TRBD2	TRBV6-1	TRBJ2-5
TGTGCCAGCTCCTCCCTAGGACGTAATTCACCCCTCCACTTT	CASSSLGRNSPLHF	few	14	NA	TRBV18	TRBJ1-6
TGCAGCGTTGTGTTGGACAGTACTGGCTACACCTTC	CSVVLDSTGYTF	NA	12	NA	TRBV29-1	TRBJ1-2
TGTGCCAGCAGCCAGGAGGGGATGGCCTACGAGCAGTACTTC	CASSQEGMAYEQYF	NA	14	NA	TRBV5-5	TRBJ2-7
TGTGCCACCAGCAGAGCTGATGGGGAAAACATTCAGTACTTC	CATSRADGENIQYF	NA	14	NA	TRBV15	TRBJ2-4
TGTGCCTGGAGTGTACTCGTAGGGACCGTAACTAATGAAAAACTGTTTTTT	CAWSVLVGTVTNEKLFF	NA	17	NA	TRBV30	TRBJ1-4
TGTGCCAGCAGCCGGACAGGGCGACGGGAGACCCAGTACTTC	CASSRTGRRETQYF	NA	14	TRBD1	TRBV12-3/TRBV12-4	TRBJ2-5
TGTGCCAGCAGCCCCTGGGGCAGCTCCCGTACCGGGGAGCTGTTTTTT	CASSPWGSSRTGELFF	NA	16	NA	TRBV9	TRBJ2-2
TGTGCCAGCAGCTTGGAGACCGGGGGGGAGACCCAGTACTTC	CASSLETGGETQYF	NA	14	TRBD2	TRBV5-6	TRBJ2-5
TGTGCCAGCAGCAATTCCCGGACCAACTATGGCTACACCTTC	CASSNSRTNYGYTF	NA	14	NA	TRBV21-1	TRBJ1-2
TGTGCCAGCAGCTTAGTCCGGATTCTAGCTATCCCGAACACAGATACGCAGTATTTT	CASSLVRILAIPNTDTQYF	NA	19	NA	TRBV7-9	TRBJ2-3
TGTGCCAGCAGTTTAGGGCGGGAGGGCCTCACAGATACGCAGTATTTT	CASSLGREGLTDTQYF	NA	16	TRBD2	TRBV28	TRBJ2-3
TGTGCCAGCAGATTGAACAGGGTGGCTAGCACAGATACGCAGTATTTT	CASRLNRVASTDTQYF	once	16	NA	TRBV7-2	TRBJ2-3
TGTGCCAGCGGGACGCCCAATGGCTACACCTTC	CASGTPNGYTF	few	11	NA	TRBV6-6	TRBJ1-2
TGTGCCAGCAGCCCACTAGCGGGAGAGGGTTGGGGCACAGATACGCAGTATTTT	CASSPLAGEGWGTDTQYF	NA	18	TRBD2	TRBV28	TRBJ2-3
TGTGCCAGCAGTCCCCTGCCGGGGAAAGGACCGAACACCGGGGAGCTGTTTTTT	CASSPLPGKGPNTGELFF	NA	18	NA	TRBV12-3/TRBV12-4	TRBJ2-2
TGTGCCAGCAGTTACTTCGGGACCGACTCCTACAATGAGCAGTTCTTC	CASSYFGTDSYNEQFF	NA	16	NA	TRBV28	TRBJ2-1
TGTGCCAGCAGCTCAAATAGCGGGAGGTCCGCGGAGACCCAGTACTTC	CASSSNSGRSAETQYF	NA	16	TRBD2	TRBV5-4	TRBJ2-5
TGTGCCAGCACCCTCTGGGGGGGACAGAGCTCTGGGGCCAACGTCCTGACTTTC	CASTLWGGQSSGANVLTF	once	18	NA	TRBV27	TRBJ2-6
TGTGCCAGCAGCTCCCGGGACAGACAAGAGACCCAGTACTTC	CASSSRDRQETQYF	NA	14	TRBD1	TRBV5-4	TRBJ2-5